This T cell receptor beta chain was profiled in a study of cytomegalovirus exposure and HLA in healthy donors. Study at large: The same platform was used for the approximately 120 validation repertoires as for the 666 first-cohort repertoires, as reported in a later analysis. Study-wide results and limits: TCR clusters originating in the first cohort tended to co-occur in the 120 validation repertoires, according to a later analysis. Confirmation was obtained in vitro that a few CMV-associated chains are specific for CMV antigens. The investigators catalogued 150 or so TCR beta chains as cytomegalovirus-associated.

A note on this clone: What it recognizes is unknown.

Sequencing was performed with immunoSEQ multiplex PCR; in TCRdb, only in-frame clones are kept and a portion is missing. In the table there are over 60,000 clones, 95% of which are singletons. Per germline, CDR1 ENHRY and CDR2 SYGVKD. The CDR3 covers 13 residues. V dropped 3 bases and J dropped 5; count of bases not matched to a gene: 2. The sequence derives from a man aged 18 to 29 in good health and CMV-seronegative. V and J are TRBV10-3 and TRBJ2-5; 8 nucleotides match TRBD1. Sample: PBMCs. The CDR3 spells CAISEGQGETQYF. CDR3 bases: TGTGCCATCAGTGAAGGACAGGGCGAGACCCAGTACTTC.